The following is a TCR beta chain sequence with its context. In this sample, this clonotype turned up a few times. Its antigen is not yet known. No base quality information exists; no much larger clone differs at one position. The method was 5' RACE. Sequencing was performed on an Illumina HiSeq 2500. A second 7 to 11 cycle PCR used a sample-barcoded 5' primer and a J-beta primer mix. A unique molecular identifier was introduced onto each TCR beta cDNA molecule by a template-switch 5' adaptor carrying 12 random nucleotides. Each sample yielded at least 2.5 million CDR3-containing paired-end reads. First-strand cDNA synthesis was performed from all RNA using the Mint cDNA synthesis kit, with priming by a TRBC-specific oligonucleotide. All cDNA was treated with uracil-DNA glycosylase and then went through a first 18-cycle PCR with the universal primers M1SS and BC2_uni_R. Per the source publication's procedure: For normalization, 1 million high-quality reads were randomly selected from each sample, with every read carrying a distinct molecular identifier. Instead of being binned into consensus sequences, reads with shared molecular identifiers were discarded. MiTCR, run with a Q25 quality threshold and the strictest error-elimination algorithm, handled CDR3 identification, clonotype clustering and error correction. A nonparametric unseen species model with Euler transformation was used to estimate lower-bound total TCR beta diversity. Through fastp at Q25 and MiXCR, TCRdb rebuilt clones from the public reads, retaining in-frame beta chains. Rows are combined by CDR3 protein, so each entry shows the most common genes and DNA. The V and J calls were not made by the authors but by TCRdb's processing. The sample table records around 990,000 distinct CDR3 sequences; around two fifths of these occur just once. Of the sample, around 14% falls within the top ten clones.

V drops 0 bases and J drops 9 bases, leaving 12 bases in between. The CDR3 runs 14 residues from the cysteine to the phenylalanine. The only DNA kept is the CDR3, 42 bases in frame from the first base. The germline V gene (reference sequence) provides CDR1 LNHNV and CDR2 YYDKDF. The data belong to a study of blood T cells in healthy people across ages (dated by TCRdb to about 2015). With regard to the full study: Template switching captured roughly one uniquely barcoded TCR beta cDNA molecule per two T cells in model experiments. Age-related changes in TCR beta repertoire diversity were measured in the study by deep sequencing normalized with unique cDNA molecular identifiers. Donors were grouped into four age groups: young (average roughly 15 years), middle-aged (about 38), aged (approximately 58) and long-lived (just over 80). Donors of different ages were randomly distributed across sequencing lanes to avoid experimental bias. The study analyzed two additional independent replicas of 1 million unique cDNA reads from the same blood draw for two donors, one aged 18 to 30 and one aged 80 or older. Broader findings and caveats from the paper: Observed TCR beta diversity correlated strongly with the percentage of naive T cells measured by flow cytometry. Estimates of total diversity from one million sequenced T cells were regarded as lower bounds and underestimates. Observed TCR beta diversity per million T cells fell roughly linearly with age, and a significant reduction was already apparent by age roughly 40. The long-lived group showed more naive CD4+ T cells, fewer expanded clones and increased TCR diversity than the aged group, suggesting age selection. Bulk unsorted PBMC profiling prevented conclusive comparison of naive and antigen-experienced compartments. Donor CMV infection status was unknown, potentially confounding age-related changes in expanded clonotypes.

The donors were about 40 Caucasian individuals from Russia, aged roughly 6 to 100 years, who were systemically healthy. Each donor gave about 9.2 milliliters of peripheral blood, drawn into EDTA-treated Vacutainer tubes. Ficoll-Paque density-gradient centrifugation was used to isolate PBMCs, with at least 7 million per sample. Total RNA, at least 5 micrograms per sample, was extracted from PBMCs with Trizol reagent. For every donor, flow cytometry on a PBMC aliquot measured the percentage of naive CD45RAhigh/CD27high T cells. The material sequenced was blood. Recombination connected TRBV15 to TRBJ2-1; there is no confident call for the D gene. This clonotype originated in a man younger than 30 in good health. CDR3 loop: CATSREVSPAEQFF. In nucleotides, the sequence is TGTGCCACCAGCAGAGAAGTTAGTCCCGCTGAGCAGTTCTTC.